Sequencing of this T cell receptor (beta chain) was carried out in a study of CD8 T cells in ankylosing spondylitis. Concerning this clonotype itself: Its target is not known.

TCRdb used MiXCR to reprocess the 5' RACE reads, holding one entry per CDR3 protein. The sample yields 800,000 to 900,000 distinct CDR3 sequences, roughly 12% seen once. This CDR3 is built from 14 residues. V lost 0 bases and J 7 bases, leaving 13 bases between the germline ends. CDR1 is SGDLS, CDR2 YYNGEE, per germline. Study-wide results and limits: Blood from ankylosing spondylitis patients appeared to carry a characteristic roughly 8-variant TCR beta motif.

The rearrangement uses TRBV9 and TRBJ1-1; the D gene is possibly TRBD1 (5 bases). The source material was blood, either unsorted or a sorted T cell fraction (not recorded which). The clonotype was recovered from a male donor with ankylosing spondylitis. CDR3 nucleotide sequence: TGTGCCAGCAGCGTAGATCATAGCGGGGGTGAAGCTTTCTTT. It yields the protein CASSVDHSGGEAFF.